The clone carrying this T cell receptor beta chain was detected ten times or more. Its antigen is currently unknown. The TCR library was built from RNA with a 3' RACE protocol and unique molecular identifiers. TCRdb re-derived calls from the 3' RACE reads in MiXCR, one entry per CDR3 protein. Here the sample spans 70,000 to 90,000 distinct CDR3 sequences, roughly 6.4% being singletons. The sample is drawn from a study of HIV-infected children after antiretroviral therapy interruption. Turning to the study itself: Most participating children were previously exposed to EBV and CMV. For the interruption arm, samples span week 0 through about 3 years after study end. The study's findings and limits: Naive CD4+ Gini coefficient rose by interruption end, suggesting clonal expansion.

V lost 4 bases, J lost 0 bases, and 17 bases lay in between. Per germline, CDR1 SGHRS and CDR2 YFSETQ. This CDR3 spans 17 amino acids. Treatment noted: PENTA 11 planned treatment interruption arm or continuous ART arm. This TCR was sampled from a pool of human donors with HIV. Sequencing was performed on CD45RA+ CD4+ T cells from PBMCs, pooled from several time points, taken from a donor given antiretroviral therapy, either interrupted or continuous. The subset is: naive CD4+ CD45RA+ CD45RO- T cells. The chain carries TRBV5-1 and TRBJ2-4, with no clear D. In DNA form, the CDR3 reads TGCGCCAGCAGCCTCGGATCGGGCGATTTAGCCAAAAACATTCAGTACTTC. Protein: CASSLGSGDLAKNIQYF.